The 21 T cell receptor beta chains below were found in one sample sequenced in a study of cytomegalovirus exposure and HLA in healthy donors. PCR amplification relied on 60 Vbeta primers (plus 13 Jbeta primers). The table came from immunoSEQ multiplex PCR; TCRdb's copy has only in-frame clones and leaves some out. Across 150,000 or so clones, the top ten clones capture around 1.5% of the sample. The specimen was PBMCs. The receptors were sampled from a woman aged 45-65 years in good health and CMV-seronegative.

The V call is TRBV7-9, the J call TRBJ2-7, with D unclear. Germline lookup yields CDR1 SEHNR and CDR2 FQNEAQ (reference sequence). The CDR3 has 16 residues. The ends were cut back, 0 bases at V and 0 bases at J, with 12 bases in the middle. DNA for the CDR3: TGTGCCAGCAGCTTAGCGCAGGTAATCGGCTCCTACGAGCAGTACTTC. It encodes CASSLAQVIGSYEQYF. Combining the CDR3 with reference TRBV7-9 and TRBJ2-7 gives the whole variable domain DTGVSQNPRHKITKRGQNVTFRCDPISEHNRLYWYRQTLGQGPEFLTYFQNEAQLEKSRLLSDRFSAERPKGSFSTLEIQRTEQGDSAMYLCASSLAQVIGSYEQYFGPGTRLTVT.

V is TRBV18 and J is TRBJ2-7; the match to TRBD1 covers 7 bases. J lost 10 bases, V lost 0 bases, and 6 bases had no gene match. Germline CDR1 reads KGHSH; CDR2 reads LQKENI. The CDR3 is 13 amino acids. The DNA for the CDR3 is TGTGCCAGCTCACCACCCGGGCAGGGGGACCAGTACTTC. This codes for CASSPPGQGDQYF.

This sequence joins TRBV6-1 and TRBJ2-3, with 14 bases fitting TRBD2. Germline values: CDR1 MNHNS, CDR2 SASEGT. This CDR3 comprises 15 residues. Trimming removed 6 bases from V and 8 bases from J; junction bases left unmatched: 7. CDR3 bases: TGTGCCAGCAGCCCCGGGACTAGCGGGGGTTTTACGCAGTATTTT. As protein: CASSPGTSGGFTQYF.

The chain has TRBV5-6 and TRBJ2-7; 9 bases match TRBD2. The CDR3 runs to 14 residues. Germline CDR1 and CDR2: SGHDT and YYEEEE. V was pared by 4 bases and J by 0 bases, with 2 bases of the junction left unmatched. The CDR3 loop is CASSLSGSSYEQYF. The CDR3 DNA is TGTGCCAGCAGCCTTAGCGGGAGCTCCTACGAGCAGTACTTC.

The genes are TRBV9 and TRBJ2-2, with TRBD1 identical over 9 bases. The germline CDR1 and CDR2 sequences are SGDLS and YYNGEE. The CDR3 totals 18 residues. V was clipped by 3 bases and J by 7 bases; unmatched bases: 16. DNA of the CDR3: TGTGCCAGCAGCGGAGACAGGGGGGCCCCAAACGTCGGCGGGGAGCTGTTTTTT. It is translated as CASSGDRGAPNVGGELFF.

The V call is TRBV4-3, the J call TRBJ2-7; a weak D match, TRBD1 (6 bases). V lost 3 bases, J lost 7 bases, and 16 bases lay in between. The length of the CDR3 is 14 residues. CDR1 LGHNA and CDR2 YSLEER come from the germline V gene. The CDR3 nucleotides are TGCGCCAGCAGCCAGGGGGCGTGGAGTCGAGAGCAGTACTTC. Amino acid sequence: CASSQGAWSREQYF.

The V and J genes are TRBV5-5 and TRBJ1-1, with a possible D match to TRBD1 (6 bases). This CDR3 is built from 15 residues. Trimming took off 2 bases at V and 0 bases at J, with 11 bases between the two ends. Germline V gene lookup returns CDR1 SGHKS and CDR2 YYEKEE (reference sequence). CDR3: CASSFGTGMNTEAFF. The CDR3 bases are TGTGCCAGCAGCTTCGGAACAGGGATGAACACTGAAGCTTTCTTT.

The chain joins TRBV27 to TRBJ1-5; D perhaps matches TRBD1 (6 bases). The CDR3 has 17 amino acids. Trimming stripped 5 bases from V and 0 bases from J, with 17 bases between. Germline CDR1 and CDR2: MNHEY and SMNVEV (reference sequence). CDR3 protein: CASSPRRGGLSNQPQHF. The CDR3 DNA sequence: TGTGCCAGCAGTCCCCGTCGCGGGGGCCTTAGCAATCAGCCCCAGCATTTT.

The V gene is TRBV4-1, the J gene TRBJ1-5; 11 bases line up with TRBD1. The germline V gene encodes CDR1 MGHRA and CDR2 YSYEKL. There are 15 residues in the CDR3. J was trimmed by 4 bases and V by 4 bases; bases with no gene match: 3. The CDR3 coding sequence is TGCGCCAGCAGCCTCCGGGACAGGGGGAATCAGCCCCAGCATTTT. This codes for CASSLRDRGNQPQHF.

CDR3 DNA: TGCGCCAGCAGCCCCAGACAGGGGGCGCGGGAGCAGTACTTC. Amino acid sequence: CASSPRQGAREQYF. The rearrangement links TRBV5-1 to TRBJ2-5; 10 bases map to TRBD1. Germline V gives CDR1 SGHRS, CDR2 YFSETQ. The CDR3 spans 14 residues. The V and J ends lost 4 bases and 11 bases, in that order; junction bases with no gene match: 11.

This rearrangement joins TRBV7-2 to TRBJ2-7; D ambiguous. Germline values: CDR1 SGHTA, CDR2 FQGNSA. V was pared by 5 bases and J by 0 bases, with 14 bases between. This CDR3 has 15 amino acids. The CDR3 region is CASSPDNTGSYEQYF. CDR3 nucleotides: TGTGCCAGCAGCCCCGATAATACTGGCTCCTACGAGCAGTACTTC.

This sequence joins TRBV9 and TRBJ1-2; D gene uncertain. Germline CDR1 SGDLS, CDR2 YYNGEE. The CDR3 has 12 residues. The germline V and J ends were trimmed by 0 bases and 8 bases, with 8 bases remaining between them. CDR3 in DNA: TGTGCCAGCAGCGTAGAGAGAAGCGGCTACACCTTC. Its translation: CASSVERSGYTF.

The J gene is TRBJ2-7, the V gene TRBV5-8; 9 nucleotides align to TRBD1. Germline-derived CDR1 and CDR2 are SGHTS and YDEGEE. The CDR3 has 15 amino acids. The junction had 5 bases not matched to a gene; V was cut back by 4 bases and J by 0 bases. CDR3 bases: TGTGCCAGCAGCCTCCGGGACAGGGCCTCCTACGAGCAGTACTTC. Translating gives CASSLRDRASYEQYF.

The CDR3 is CASSLNRDAYEQYF. The CDR3 bases are TGCGCCAGCAGCTTGAACAGGGATGCCTACGAGCAGTACTTC. This chain uses TRBV5-1 with TRBJ2-7, with D possibly being TRBD1 (6 bases). CDR3 length equals 14 residues. Trimming pared 1 base from V and 2 bases from J, leaving 10 bases between. The germline V gene encodes CDR1 SGHRS and CDR2 YFSETQ.

The chain links TRBV5-4 to TRBJ1-4; TRBD1 agrees at 9 bases. The germline V gene encodes CDR1 SGHNT and CDR2 YYREEE (reference sequence). The CDR3 contains 16 residues. The trim removed 4 bases at V and 3 bases at J, leaving 7 bases unmatched. The CDR3 region has the DNA TGTGCCAGCAGCACTGACAGGGGGATGGCTAATGAAAAACTGTTTTTT. Amino acids: CASSTDRGMANEKLFF.

The chain is built from TRBV4-3 and TRBJ2-7, with 8 bases matching TRBD2. V lost 4 bases to trimming and J lost 0 bases; unmatched junction nucleotides: 14. The CDR3 runs 18 residues. Germline-derived CDR1 and CDR2 are LGHNA and YSLEER. The CDR3 DNA reads as TGCGCCAGCAGCCTGTCGGTCGGGGGGGGAGGTAGCTCCTACGAGCAGTACTTC. It translates to CASSLSVGGGGSSYEQYF.

The chain recombines TRBV5-4 with TRBJ2-7, with D perhaps matching TRBD2 (7 bases). V lost 8 bases to trimming and J lost 7 bases, with 19 bases between them. From germline, CDR1 is SGHNT and CDR2 YYREEE (reference sequence). The CDR3 has 13 amino acids. The CDR3 coding sequence is TGTGCCAGTGGGGGGGGCACGGTGCGGGAGCAGTACTTC. Protein product: CASGGGTVREQYF.

The rearrangement joins TRBV9 to TRBJ2-7; 10 bases are shared with TRBD1. Germline V gene data show CDR1 as SGDLS and CDR2 as YYNGEE. The CDR3 spans 16 residues. V dropped 0 bases and J dropped 4; count of bases not matched to a gene: 7. This CDR3 reads CASSVEPGQGSYEQYF. In nucleotides, the CDR3 is TGTGCCAGCAGCGTAGAGCCGGGACAGGGGTCTTACGAGCAGTACTTC.

The chain links TRBV28 to TRBJ2-7; unclear D gene. Germline lookup yields CDR1 MDHEN and CDR2 SYDVKM. This CDR3 has 11 residues. The V gene lost 6 bases and the J gene lost 3 bases, with 6 bases spanning the gap. For the CDR3, the DNA is TGTGCCAGCAGCCCTAACTACGAGCAGTACTTC. It codes for CASSPNYEQYF.

The rearrangement joins TRBV28 to TRBJ2-5; D call uncertain. The germline gives CDR1 MDHEN, CDR2 SYDVKM. The V end was cut by 2 bases, the J end by 2 bases, with 6 bases between. The CDR3 runs 13 residues. Here the CDR3 DNA reads TGTGCCAGCAGTTTAATCAGGCAAGAGACCCAGTACTTC. It encodes CASSLIRQETQYF.

The rearrangement uses TRBV27 and TRBJ1-1, with D unresolved. This CDR3 is 13 amino acids long. Germline V lookup: CDR1 MNHEY, CDR2 SMNVEV (reference sequence). V lost 1 base, J lost 1 base, and 4 bases lay in between. The CDR3 reads CASSLYRNTEAFF. The CDR3 DNA follows: TGTGCCAGCAGTTTATACAGGAACACTGAAGCTTTCTTT.